The clone carrying this T cell receptor beta chain is a singleton in its sample. The repertoire was sequenced with immunoSEQ multiplex PCR; TCRdb's copy has only in-frame clones and lacks some. Of about 97,000 clones listed, around 94% were seen once; the top ten hold more than 5%. These data come from a study of blood T cell repertoires in COVID-19. CDR1 SGHRS and CDR2 YFSETQ come from the germline V gene. This CDR3 region has 14 residues. The ends were cut back, 2 bases at V and 2 bases at J, with 10 bases in the middle. J is TRBJ1-1 and V is TRBV5-1; the D is unclear. The sequence was collected from a man in his forties or fifties with active COVID-19. Material for sequencing was peripheral blood. The CDR3 nucleotides read TGCGCCAGCAGCTTCGGGGTCTTTAACACTGAAGCTTTCTTT. This gives the protein CASSFGVFNTEAFF. The full variable domain, with the rest looked up from reference TRBV5-1 and TRBJ1-1, is KAGVTQTPRYLIKTRGQQVTLSCSPISGHRSVSWYQQTPGQGLQFLFEYFSETQRNKGNFPGRFSGRQFSNSRSEMNVSTLELGDSALYLCASSFGVFNTEAFFGQGTRLTVV.